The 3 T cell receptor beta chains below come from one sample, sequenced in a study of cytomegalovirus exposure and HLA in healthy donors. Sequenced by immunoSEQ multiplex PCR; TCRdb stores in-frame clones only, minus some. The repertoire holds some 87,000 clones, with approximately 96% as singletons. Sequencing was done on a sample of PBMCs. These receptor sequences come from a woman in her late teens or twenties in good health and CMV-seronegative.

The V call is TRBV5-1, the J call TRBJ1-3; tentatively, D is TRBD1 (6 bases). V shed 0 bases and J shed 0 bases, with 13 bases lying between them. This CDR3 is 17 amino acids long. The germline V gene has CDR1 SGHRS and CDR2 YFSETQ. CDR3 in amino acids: CASSLEVTGSSGNTIYF. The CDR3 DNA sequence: TGCGCCAGCAGCTTGGAGGTTACAGGGAGCTCTGGAAACACCATATATTTT.

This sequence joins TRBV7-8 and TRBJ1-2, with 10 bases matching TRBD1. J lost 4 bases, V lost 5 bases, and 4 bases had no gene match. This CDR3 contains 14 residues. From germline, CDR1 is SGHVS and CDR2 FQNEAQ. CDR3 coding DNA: TGTGCCAGCAGCGACAGGGGGCTGAGCTATGGCTACACCTTC. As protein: CASSDRGLSYGYTF.

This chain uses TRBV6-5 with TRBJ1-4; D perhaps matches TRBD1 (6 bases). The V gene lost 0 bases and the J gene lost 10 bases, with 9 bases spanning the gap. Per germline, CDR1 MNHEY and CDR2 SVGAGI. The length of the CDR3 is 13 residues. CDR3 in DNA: TGTGCCAGCAGTTACTCGACAGGCGGAAAACTGTTTTTT. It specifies CASSYSTGGKLFF.